This T cell receptor (beta chain) derives from a study of T cell changes during pregnancy in multiple sclerosis. The CDR3 covers 14 residues. Germline V gene sequence: CDR1 SGHAT, CDR2 FQNNGV. J lost 3 bases, V lost 4 bases, and 1 base had no gene match. Measured with immunoSEQ multiplex PCR; TCRdb has only the in-frame clones, and not every one. Of around 40,000 clones in the sample, roughly 90% are singletons; the top ten hold 0.39%. The rearrangement uses TRBV11-2 and TRBJ1-5; 9 nucleotides agree with TRBD1. This sequence originates from a female donor with multiple sclerosis, enrolled in a pregnancy study. The sample here was CD4+ T cells from peripheral blood mononuclear cells, taken in the second trimester of pregnancy. The CDR3 DNA reads TGTGCCAGCAGCTGGGACAGGGACAATCAGCCCCAGCATTTT. This sequence encodes CASSWDRDNQPQHF.